What follows are 12 T cell receptor beta chains derived from one specimen sequenced in a study of radiotherapy plus CTLA-4 blockade in lung cancer. TCRdb's table, derived via immunoSEQ multiplex PCR, lists solely in-frame clones and lacks some. Here the sample spans approximately 45,000 clones, 63% being singletons. Sequencing used peripheral blood, obtained from a patient treated with radiotherapy plus ipilimumab. These receptors were obtained from a human donor with non-small cell lung cancer who had a partial response to radiotherapy plus ipilimumab.

This clone was observed once. The chain links TRBV27 to TRBJ2-7; maybe TRBD1 (5 bases). V dropped 2 bases and J dropped 0 bases, with 14 bases sitting between them. Germline-derived CDR1 and CDR2 are MNHEY and SMNVEV (reference sequence). The CDR3 loop spans 16 amino acids. CDR3 coding DNA: TGTGCCAGCAGTTTAGCCCGGACAAGAAGCTCCTACGAGCAGTACTTC. Translating it yields CASSLARTRSSYEQYF.

This CDR3 reads CASSPGTGYNYGYTF. In nucleotides, the CDR3 is TGTGCCAGCAGCCCGGGGACAGGGTATAACTATGGCTACACCTTC. The V and J genes are TRBV7-9 and TRBJ1-2; 9 bases align to TRBD1. Germline V lookup: CDR1 SEHNR, CDR2 FQNEAQ (reference sequence). CDR3 length: 15 residues. J lost 1 base, V lost 5 bases, and 5 bases had no gene match. The full variable domain, rest sourced from reference TRBV7-9 and TRBJ1-2, is DTGVSQNPRHKITKRGQNVTFRCDPISEHNRLYWYRQTLGQGPEFLTYFQNEAQLEKSRLLSDRFSAERPKGSFSTLEIQRTEQGDSAMYLCASSPGTGYNYGYTFGSGTRLTVV.

This clone was picked up a small number of times. The V gene is TRBV5-1, the J gene TRBJ2-7, with 7 bases fitting TRBD2. There are 14 residues in the CDR3. With 4 bases clipped from V and 0 bases from J, the junction kept 4 bases outside the gene matches. From germline, CDR1 is SGHRS and CDR2 YFSETQ. The CDR3 loop reads CASSAGGYSYEQYF. The DNA for the CDR3 is TGCGCCAGCAGCGCCGGGGGGTACTCCTACGAGCAGTACTTC.

This chain connects TRBV5-1 to TRBJ1-1; 7 bases align to TRBD1. This CDR3 region has 15 residues. Germline V gene lookup returns CDR1 SGHRS and CDR2 YFSETQ. J lost 1 base, V lost 3 bases, and 6 bases had no gene match. The CDR3 reads CASSSPTGRNTEAFF. In DNA form, the CDR3 reads TGCGCCAGCAGCTCTCCGACAGGGAGGAACACTGAAGCTTTCTTT.

Note on this clone: This is likely an artifact of a read error, given a far larger clone one base away. The V and J genes are TRBV6-1 and TRBJ2-7; TRBD1 aligns across 7 bases. With 3 bases clipped from V and 0 bases from J, the junction kept 5 bases outside the gene matches. Germline CDR1 and CDR2: MNHNS and SASEGT. The CDR3 is made up of 15 amino acids. CDR3 coding DNA: TGTGCCAGCAGTGACCCACAGGGGAGCTCCTACGAGCAGTACTTC. It yields the protein CASSDPQGSSYEQYF.

The chain couples TRBV30 to TRBJ2-3, with 8 bases matching TRBD2. The CDR3 runs to 15 residues. Germline loops: CDR1 GTSNPN, CDR2 SVGIG (reference sequence). V dropped 4 bases and J dropped 1; count of bases not matched to a gene: 7. CDR3 in amino acids: CAWNPTTSGTDTQYF. In nucleotides, the CDR3 is TGTGCCTGGAACCCCACGACTAGCGGCACAGATACGCAGTATTTT.

The V gene is TRBV2, the J gene TRBJ1-2; no clear D. The CDR3 spans 12 residues. V was clipped by 4 bases and J by 5 bases, with 8 bases between them. The germline CDR1 and CDR2 sequences are SNHLY and FYNNEI. The CDR3 sequence is CASSASGYGYTF. The CDR3 nucleotides are TGTGCCAGCAGTGCGTCCGGGTATGGCTACACCTTC.

CDR3 residues: CASSLDPGTGIREQFF. The CDR3 DNA is TGTGCCAGCAGCTTAGACCCCGGGACAGGGATCCGCGAGCAGTTCTTC. The chain carries TRBV7-2 and TRBJ2-1; 9 nucleotides agree with TRBD1. After removal of 1 base from V and 10 bases from J, the junction contained 11 bases not matched to a gene. Germline values: CDR1 SGHTA, CDR2 FQGNSA. The CDR3 is 16 amino acids.

The CDR3 sequence is CASSLYVRGNTIYF. The CDR3 coding sequence is TGTGCCAGCAGCTTATACGTCCGGGGAAACACCATATATTTT. The chain uses TRBV7-2 and TRBJ1-3, with D hard to call. The germline CDR1 and CDR2 sequences are SGHTA and FQGNSA. Trimming left V 2 bases short and J 4 bases short, with 9 bases between. This CDR3 has 14 amino acids.

The CDR3 nucleotides read TGTGCCAGCAGCTTGGTCATCTCTGGAAACACCATATATTTT. The encoded protein is CASSLVISGNTIYF. This chain uses TRBV5-5 with TRBJ1-3; D unclear. CDR3 length equals 14 residues. The germline gives CDR1 SGHKS, CDR2 YYEKEE (reference sequence). The V gene lost 0 bases and the J gene lost 0 bases, with 4 bases spanning the gap.

The gene calls are TRBV5-8 and TRBJ1-2, with D maybe TRBD1 (5 bases). Deletions cut 7 bases from V and 7 bases from J, with 17 bases between. The CDR3 runs to 13 residues. Germline CDR1 reads SGHTS; CDR2 reads YDEGEE. Here the CDR3 DNA reads TGTGCCAGCGGCCTACCCGGGGGAGGTGGCTACACCTTC. As protein: CASGLPGGGGYTF. Looking up the rest from reference TRBV5-8 and TRBJ1-2 gives the full variable domain: EAGVTQSPTHLIKTRGQQATLRCSPISGHTSVYWYQQALGLGLQFLLWYDEGEERNRGNFPPRFSGRQFPNYSSELNVNALELEDSALYLCASGLPGGGGYTFGSGTRLTVV.

The table lists this clone with a few counts. The genes are TRBV6-5 and TRBJ2-3, with D possibly matching TRBD1 (6 bases). The length of the CDR3 is 11 residues. Looked up from germline, CDR1 is MNHEY and CDR2 is SVGAGI. Trimming removed 2 bases from V and 15 bases from J, with 12 bases in between. CDR3 region: CASSYKGVGYF. DNA of the CDR3: TGTGCCAGCAGTTACAAGGGGGTGGGATATTTT.